This T cell receptor beta chain emerged from a study of cytomegalovirus exposure and HLA in healthy donors. Study-wide findings and caveats: A later analysis found TCR association rates differed by HLA locus, highest for DRB1 and lowest for HLA-C.

Germline loops: CDR1 SGHVS, CDR2 FQNEAQ. With 5 bases clipped from V and 7 bases from J, the junction kept 21 bases outside the gene matches. This CDR3 has 19 residues. With 60 Vbeta and 13 Jbeta primers, the PCR was carried out. Using immunoSEQ multiplex PCR, the repertoire was profiled, and TCRdb retains in-frame clones only, with some absent. The sample lists about 120,000 clones, 60% to 85% occurring once. Turning to this clone: Antigen specificity is unknown.

The source is a woman aged 40-49 years in good health and CMV-seropositive. This rearrangement joins TRBV7-8 to TRBJ2-2, with TRBD1 identical over 8 bases. Sequencing used PBMCs. The CDR3 region is CASSPTFLGTGGRGGELFF. CDR3 sequence (DNA): TGTGCCAGCAGCCCAACTTTTCTGGGGACAGGCGGACGAGGCGGGGAGCTGTTTTTT.